The 2 T cell receptor beta chains reported below all come from one sample, sequenced in a study of beta chain features in type 1 diabetes. These receptors have no known antigen. What was sequenced were expressed TCRB transcripts, since all of the isolated RNA had been reverse transcribed. Generated by immunoSEQ multiplex PCR, the TCRdb table keeps only in-frame clones and is missing some. This sample has about 170,000 clones, with 7% to 9% found just once. General study findings and limits: In every one of the four CD4+ subsets, TCRB CDR3s were moderately but significantly shorter in Type 1 diabetes patients.

Sample: central memory CD4+ T cells from blood. All receptors come from a young man with type 1 diabetes.

This clone was recorded a few times. The V and J genes are TRBV15 and TRBJ2-5; D not certain. Trimming stripped 8 bases from V and 0 bases from J, with 10 bases between. Germline V gene data show CDR1 as LNHNV and CDR2 as YYDKDF (reference sequence). The CDR3 spans 13 residues. CDR3 sequence: CATQVRNQETQYF. DNA for the CDR3: TGTGCCACCCAAGTGCGAAACCAAGAGACCCAGTACTTC.

This clone was detected only a few times. Other DNA variants within this sample encode the same CDR3. The chain carries TRBV18 and TRBJ2-5; 7 bases are a match to TRBD1. This CDR3 contains 13 residues. Germline loops: CDR1 KGHSH, CDR2 LQKENI. Trimming removed 3 bases from V and 2 bases from J; junction bases left unmatched: 0. The CDR3 DNA follows: TGTGCCAGCTCACCGGACAGGCAAGAGACCCAGTACTTC. This gives the protein CASSPDRQETQYF.